This T cell receptor (beta chain) was identified in a study of CD8 T cells in ankylosing spondylitis. Regarding the study as a whole: For ankylosing spondylitis blood, a TCR beta motif of about eight highly homologous variants appeared characteristic.

Trimming at V came to 7 bases and at J to 7 bases, leaving 7 bases not matched to a gene. The germline V gene has CDR1 SEHNR and CDR2 FQNEAQ (reference sequence). The CDR3 is 14 residues long. Turning to this clonotype: Its antigen is as yet unknown.

MiXCR, run by TCRdb on the 5' RACE reads, gives a single entry per CDR3 protein. The sample has some 240,000 distinct CDR3 sequences, around 7.8% seen once; the top ten hold about 6.5%. This clonotype was sampled from a male donor with ankylosing spondylitis or in good health (not recorded which). The chain joins TRBV7-9 to TRBJ1-5; 10 bases match TRBD1. What was sequenced was blood, either unsorted or a sorted T cell fraction (not recorded which). CDR3 region: CASKGTGEGQPQHF. The CDR3 region has the DNA TGTGCCAGCAAGGGGACAGGGGAAGGGCAGCCCCAGCATTTT.